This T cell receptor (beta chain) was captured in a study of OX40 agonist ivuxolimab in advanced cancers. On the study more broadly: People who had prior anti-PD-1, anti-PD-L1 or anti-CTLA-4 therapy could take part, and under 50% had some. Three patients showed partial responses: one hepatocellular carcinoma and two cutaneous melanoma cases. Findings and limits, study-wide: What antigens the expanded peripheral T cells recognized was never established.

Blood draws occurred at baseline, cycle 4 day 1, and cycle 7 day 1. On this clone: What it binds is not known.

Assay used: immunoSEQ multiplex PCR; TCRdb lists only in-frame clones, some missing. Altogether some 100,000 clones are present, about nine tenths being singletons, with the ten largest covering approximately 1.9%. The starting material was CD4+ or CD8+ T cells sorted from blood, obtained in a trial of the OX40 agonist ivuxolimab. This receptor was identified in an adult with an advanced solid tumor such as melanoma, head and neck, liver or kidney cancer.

In nucleotides, the CDR3 is TGTGCCAGCAGTCCACATCACGACACAGATACGCAGTATTTT. It encodes CASSPHHDTDTQYF. The gene calls are TRBV6-5 and TRBJ2-3, with D unresolved. V lost 5 bases, J lost 2 bases, and 11 bases lay in between. CDR3 length: 14 amino acids. Germline V gene data show CDR1 as MNHEY and CDR2 as SVGAGI.